This T cell receptor beta chain derives from a study of OX40 agonist ivuxolimab in advanced cancers. Here immunoSEQ multiplex PCR was the method, and the copy in TCRdb shows in-frame clones only, minus some. The repertoire includes some 90,000 clones, under 95% of them detected once, and about 0.73% sits in the top ten. Trimming stripped 0 bases from V and 5 bases from J, with 13 bases between. Germline assignment: CDR1 LNHDA and CDR2 SQIVND (reference sequence). This CDR3 has 15 amino acids. Turning to this clone: The antigen remains undetermined.

Study-wide findings and caveats: CD8+ T cells (on average) carried more expanded clones than CD4+ T cells.

The TCR sequence derives from an adult with an advanced solid tumor such as melanoma, head and neck, liver or kidney cancer. The specimen comprised CD4+ or CD8+ T cells sorted from blood, sampled in a trial of the OX40 agonist ivuxolimab. This rearrangement joins TRBV19 to TRBJ1-2, with D unclear. The CDR3 nucleotides read TGTGCCAGTAGTATAGAGGGTCCCAATAAGTATGGCTACACCTTC. Residues: CASSIEGPNKYGYTF.